This is a list of T cell receptor beta chains from one sample in a study of T cell responses to AZD1222 COVID-19 vaccine. The data were produced by immunoSEQ multiplex PCR, yet TCRdb's version contains in-frame clones alone and is incomplete. The sample lists 130,000 or so clones, 90% seen once, with approximately 1.8% in the top ten. This material consisted of peripheral blood, taken on day 0 of AZD1222 vaccination. The source is an adult in good health. The CDR3 runs from the conserved cysteine through the conserved F or W. Each record gives: V gene, D gene, clone size, J gene, CDR3 protein, CDR3 DNA. A D gene is named only where the DNA matches it firmly. Size tells how often a clone was seen (once, few, many) or the class of an expanded clone, and some rows leave it out.

TRBV27	TRBD1	NA	TRBJ2-1	CASSPRQGYNEQFF	TGTGCCAGCAGTCCCCGACAGGGCTACAATGAGCAGTTCTTC
TRBV7-2	TRBD1	NA	TRBJ1-2	CASSLDNRGFYGYTF	TGTGCCAGCAGCTTAGATAACAGGGGGTTCTATGGCTACACCTTC
TRBV6-7	NA	NA	TRBJ1-6	CASNSNGICNSPLHF	TGTGCCAGCAATTCAAACGGGATATGTAATTCACCCCTCCACTTT
TRBV27	NA	NA	TRBJ2-1	CASSLATYSYNEQFF	TGTGCCAGCAGTTTAGCCACCTACTCCTACAATGAGCAGTTCTTC
TRBV5-1	NA	NA	TRBJ1-2	CASTEGEYGYTF	TGCGCCAGCACGGAGGGGGAGTATGGCTACACCTTC
TRBV19	NA	once	TRBJ1-4	CASSSRVYEKLFF	TGTGCCAGTTCCAGCAGGGTATATGAAAAACTGTTTTTT
TRBV28	NA	once	TRBJ1-5	CASSYLQGNQPQHF	TGTGCCAGCAGTTACCTACAGGGTAATCAGCCCCAGCATTTT
TRBV6-2/TRBV6-3	TRBD2	NA	TRBJ2-1	CASSRLAGGQFF	TGTGCCAGCAGCAGACTAGCGGGGGGGCAGTTCTTC
TRBV29-1	NA	NA	TRBJ1-1	CSVIKESLGTEAFF	TGCAGCGTTATTAAGGAGTCTTTGGGGACTGAAGCTTTCTTT
TRBV29-1	TRBD2	NA	TRBJ2-7	CSVDSLAGDSGSYEQYF	TGCAGCGTTGATTCCCTAGCGGGAGATTCTGGCTCCTACGAGCAGTACTTC
TRBV9	NA	NA	TRBJ1-1	CASSREAGLNTEAFF	TGTGCCAGCAGTCGCGAGGCGGGCCTCAACACTGAAGCTTTCTTT
TRBV3-1/TRBV3-2	NA	NA	TRBJ2-3	CASSATAATDTQYF	TGTGCCAGCAGCGCCACAGCAGCCACAGATACGCAGTATTTT
TRBV7-9	TRBD1	NA	TRBJ1-5	CASSLVVTGQGAGQPQHF	TGTGCCAGCAGCTTAGTGGTCACGGGACAGGGAGCGGGTCAGCCCCAGCATTTT